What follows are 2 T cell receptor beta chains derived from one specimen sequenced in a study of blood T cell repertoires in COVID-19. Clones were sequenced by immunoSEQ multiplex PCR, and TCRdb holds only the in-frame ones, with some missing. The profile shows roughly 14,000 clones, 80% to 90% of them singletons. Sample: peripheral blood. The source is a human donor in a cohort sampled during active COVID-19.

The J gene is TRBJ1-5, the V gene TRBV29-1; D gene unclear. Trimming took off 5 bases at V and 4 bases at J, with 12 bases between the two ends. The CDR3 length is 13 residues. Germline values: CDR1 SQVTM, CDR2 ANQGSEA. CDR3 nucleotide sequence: TGCAGCGTTCAGGAGGGAGTGAATCAGCCCCAGCATTTT. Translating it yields CSVQEGVNQPQHF.

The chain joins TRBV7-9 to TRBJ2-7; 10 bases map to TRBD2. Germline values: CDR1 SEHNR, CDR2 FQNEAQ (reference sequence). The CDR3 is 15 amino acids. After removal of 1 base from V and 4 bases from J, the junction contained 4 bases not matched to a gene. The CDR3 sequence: CASSLGLAGVYEQYF. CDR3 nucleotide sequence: TGTGCCAGCAGCTTAGGCCTAGCGGGAGTATACGAGCAGTACTTC.